One TCR beta chain is described in this entry. Per the original methods: The assay estimated nucleated cells by amplifying reference gene primers. Profiled with immunoSEQ multiplex PCR; TCRdb holds only in-frame clones, not every one. V, J and clone size reflect that table, while D and trimming were determined from the DNA. The sample yields 200,000 to 300,000 clones, 85% seen once. V lost 6 bases and J lost 0, with 13 bases in between. The CDR3 is 15 amino acids. The germline V gene encodes CDR1 WSHSY and CDR2 SAAADI. This record comes from a study of blood T cell repertoires in COVID-19. Overall study context: Sites in the United States, Italy and Spain provided acute and convalescent COVID-19 samples. PBMCs, B-cell-depleted T cells, or T cells provided the cDNA or gDNA that made up the material.

The sequence was collected from a woman aged 50 to 60 with acute COVID-19. The sequenced material came from PBMCs or T cells enriched from blood (not recorded which). V gene TRBV10-2 combines with J gene TRBJ2-3; maybe TRBD2 (5 bases). CDR3 coding DNA: TGCGCCAGCAGAGGAACTAGGTTGAGCACAGATACGCAGTATTTT. This codes for CASRGTRLSTDTQYF.